These T cell receptor beta chains were read from a single sample in a study of vaccination effects on CD4 cells after COVID-19. The data were produced by immunoSEQ multiplex PCR, yet TCRdb's version contains in-frame clones alone and is incomplete. The sample lists tens of thousands of clones, more than 60% seen once, with roughly a quarter in the top ten. For these receptors, no antigen is known. Source: CD4+ T cells from PBMCs cultured with HCoV-NL63 spike peptides, taken after COVID-19 vaccination. These receptors were obtained from a human donor who received a COVID-19 vaccine. Each CDR3 is given with its conserved first and last residue. The D gene is left open where the match is weak. Part of the rows lack a size; the others show once, few, many or a class for expanded clones.

CDR3aa	CDR3nt	d_gene	j_gene	abundance	v_gene
CAWSVTRPPLHF	TGTGCCTGGAGTGTAACCCGGCCACCCCTCCACTTT	-	TRBJ1-6	-	TRBV30
CASSPGTQETQYF	TGTGCCAGCTCACCGGGGACTCAAGAGACCCAGTACTTC	-	TRBJ2-5	-	TRBV18
CASSPAGGGLFYGYTF	TGTGCCAGCAGCCCCGCGGGCGGGGGGCTTTTCTATGGCTACACCTTC	-	TRBJ1-2	-	TRBV5-5
CASSPGGQLMGWGYTF	TGTGCCAGCAGCCCCGGGGGACAGCTCATGGGGTGGGGCTACACCTTC	TRBD1	TRBJ1-2	-	TRBV28
CASSSTGTQPYEQYF	TGCGCCAGCAGCTCAACCGGGACTCAACCCTACGAGCAGTACTTC	-	TRBJ2-7	once	TRBV5-1
CAAGLPDTQYF	TGTGCCGCCGGGCTCCCCGATACGCAGTATTTT	-	TRBJ2-3	few	TRBV6-6
CASSQGQGSSVPYEQYF	TGTGCCAGCAGCCAAGGACAGGGTAGCTCGGTCCCCTACGAGCAGTACTTC	TRBD1	TRBJ2-7	-	TRBV3-1/TRBV3-2
CSVSRAKSGELFF	TGCAGCGTTTCGAGGGCAAAGTCGGGGGAGCTGTTTTTT	-	TRBJ2-2	-	TRBV29-1
CAWSARYEQYF	TGTGCCTGGAGTGCCCGATACGAGCAGTACTTC	-	TRBJ2-7	once	TRBV30
CASGRTGSHEQFF	TGTGCCAGCGGCCGGACAGGGTCCCATGAGCAGTTCTTC	TRBD1	TRBJ2-1	-	TRBV25-1
CAWSSGNQPQHF	TGTGCCTGGAGTTCTGGTAATCAGCCCCAGCATTTT	-	TRBJ1-5	-	TRBV30
CSVGGGGLGTEAFF	TGCAGCGTTGGTGGGGGGGGGCTAGGGACTGAAGCTTTCTTT	-	TRBJ1-1	-	TRBV29-1
CASSPSRLRETQYF	TGTGCCAGCAGCCCGTCGCGGTTGAGGGAGACCCAGTACTTC	-	TRBJ2-5	once	TRBV28
CASSLAGSNYGYTF	TGCGCCAGCAGCTTGGCCGGCAGTAACTATGGCTACACCTTC	-	TRBJ1-2	-	TRBV5-1
CASSQGNLGGKLFF	TGTGCCAGCAGCCAAGGAAATTTGGGTGGGAAACTGTTTTTT	-	TRBJ1-4	-	TRBV3-1/TRBV3-2
CASSPRVAPVIVYEQYF	TGCGCCAGCAGCCCCCGCGTGGCTCCTGTTATCGTCTACGAGCAGTACTTC	-	TRBJ2-7	-	TRBV23-1
CAWRVGSSYNSPLHF	TGTGCCTGGAGGGTCGGGAGCTCCTATAATTCACCCCTCCACTTT	-	TRBJ1-6	few	TRBV30
CACAHQGVGQYF	TGTGCCTGCGCTCACCAGGGAGTAGGGCAGTACTTC	-	TRBJ2-7	-	TRBV30
CASSIRGQGQSTDTQYF	TGTGCCAGTAGTATACGTGGACAGGGTCAAAGCACAGATACGCAGTATTTT	TRBD1	TRBJ2-3	-	TRBV19
CATSTDREGGYGYTF	TGTGCCACCAGCACAGACAGGGAGGGGGGATATGGCTACACCTTC	TRBD1	TRBJ1-2	-	TRBV15
CASSLLFLSGGRDEQYF	TGTGCCAGCAGTCTACTCTTCTTGAGCGGGGGGCGAGACGAGCAGTACTTC	TRBD2	TRBJ2-7	-	TRBV27
CASPKWRRRGTYEQYF	TGTGCCAGCCCGAAGTGGCGCCGGAGGGGAACCTACGAGCAGTACTTC	-	TRBJ2-7	-	TRBV7-2
CASSPGSTDTQYF	TGTGCCAGCTCACCCGGCTCCACAGATACGCAGTATTTT	-	TRBJ2-3	once	TRBV18
CSVHSPGEGYTF	TGCAGCGTGCATAGTCCAGGGGAGGGCTACACCTTC	-	TRBJ1-2	-	TRBV29-1
CASTILGGHPGPQHF	TGTGCCAGCACCATCCTCGGGGGGCACCCTGGGCCCCAGCATTTT	-	TRBJ1-5	-	TRBV7-8
CASRAGTGPYSNQPQHF	TGTGCCAGCAGGGCCGGGACAGGGCCTTATAGCAATCAGCCCCAGCATTTT	TRBD1	TRBJ1-5	many	TRBV27
CASSYSTQGLEQYF	TGTGCCAGCAGTTATTCTACGCAGGGCCTGGAGCAGTACTTC	-	TRBJ2-7	-	TRBV6-6
CASSLGTSGRAYEQYF	TGTGCCAGCAGCCTTGGGACTAGCGGGAGGGCCTACGAGCAGTACTTC	TRBD2	TRBJ2-7	-	TRBV3-1/TRBV3-2
CSVERTAGTSGLGTQYF	TGCAGCGTTGAGAGGACAGCCGGGACTAGCGGCCTGGGTACGCAGTATTTT	TRBD2	TRBJ2-3	-	TRBV29-1
CASSLDLQETQYF	TGTGCCAGCAGCTTAGACCTCCAAGAGACCCAGTACTTC	-	TRBJ2-5	-	TRBV13
CASSPVPGREFF	TGTGCCAGCAGCCCTGTCCCGGGAAGGGAGTTCTTC	-	TRBJ2-1	once	TRBV12-3/TRBV12-4
CASTPGSGGARDTQYF	TGTGCCAGCACCCCGGGGAGCGGGGGGGCCAGAGATACGCAGTATTTT	TRBD2	TRBJ2-3	once	TRBV11-1
CSVGGGQETQYF	TGCAGCGTGGGGGGGGGCCAAGAGACCCAGTACTTC	TRBD2	TRBJ2-5	-	TRBV29-1
CASSATGDQPQHF	TGTGCCAGCAGCGCGACAGGGGATCAGCCCCAGCATTTT	TRBD1	TRBJ1-5	-	TRBV7-9
CASSYCLSYEQYF	TGTGCCAGCAGTTATTGTCTCTCCTACGAGCAGTACTTC	-	TRBJ2-7	-	TRBV6-9